The present T cell receptor beta chain was sequenced within a study of blood T cells in healthy people across ages. CDR3 size: 15 residues. Per germline, CDR1 DFQATT and CDR2 SNEGSKA (reference sequence). Unmatched junction bases numbered 12, after V lost 4 bases and J lost 8 bases. PCR was performed a second time for about 6 to 12 cycles using a sample-barcoded 5' primer and a J-beta primer mix. MiXCR, applied by TCRdb to the 5' RACE reads, yields one record per CDR3 protein. Here the sample spans about 1.8 million distinct CDR3 sequences, roughly 50% being singletons. This clonotype was found a few times.

The sequenced sample consisted of blood. The TCR sequence derives from a woman in her thirties or forties in good health. This chain joins TRBV20-1 and TRBJ2-3, with 10 bases identical to TRBD2. Written as DNA, the CDR3 is TGCAGTGCTACCCTAACTAGCGGGGCCCATGGTACGCAGTATTTT. Its translation: CSATLTSGAHGTQYF.